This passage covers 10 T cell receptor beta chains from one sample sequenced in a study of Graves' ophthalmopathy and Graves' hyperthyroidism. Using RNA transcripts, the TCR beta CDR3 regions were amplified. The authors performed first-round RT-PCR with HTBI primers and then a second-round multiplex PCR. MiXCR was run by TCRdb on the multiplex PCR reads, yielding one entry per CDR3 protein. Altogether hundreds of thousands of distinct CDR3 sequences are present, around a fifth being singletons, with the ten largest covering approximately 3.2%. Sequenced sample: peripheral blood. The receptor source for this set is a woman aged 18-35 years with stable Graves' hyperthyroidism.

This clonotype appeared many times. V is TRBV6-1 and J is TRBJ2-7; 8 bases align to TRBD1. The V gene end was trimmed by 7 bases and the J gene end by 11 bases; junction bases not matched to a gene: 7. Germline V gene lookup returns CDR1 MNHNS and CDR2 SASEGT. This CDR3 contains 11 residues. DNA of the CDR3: TGTGCCAGCACCAGGGGACAGGAGGAGTACTTC. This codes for CASTRGQEEYF.

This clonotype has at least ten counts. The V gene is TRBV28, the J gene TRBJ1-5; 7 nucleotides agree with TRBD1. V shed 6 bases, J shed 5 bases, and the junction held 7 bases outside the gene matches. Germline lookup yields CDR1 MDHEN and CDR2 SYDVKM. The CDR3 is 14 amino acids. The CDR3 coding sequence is TGTGCCAGCAGCCCATGGGACAGCGATCAGCCCCAGCATTTT. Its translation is CASSPWDSDQPQHF.

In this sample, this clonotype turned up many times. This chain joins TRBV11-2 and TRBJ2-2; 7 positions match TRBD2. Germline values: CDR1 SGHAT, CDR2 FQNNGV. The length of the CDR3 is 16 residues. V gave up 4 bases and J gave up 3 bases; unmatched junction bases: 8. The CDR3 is CASSSFASGHTGELFF. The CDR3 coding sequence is TGTGCCAGCAGCTCCTTCGCTAGCGGACACACCGGGGAGCTGTTTTTT.

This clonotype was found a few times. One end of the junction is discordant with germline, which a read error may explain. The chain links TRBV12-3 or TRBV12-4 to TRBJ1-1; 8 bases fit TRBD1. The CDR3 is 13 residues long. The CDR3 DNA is TGTGCCATCAGTGGACAGGGCGACACTGAAGCTTTCTTT. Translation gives CAISGQGDTEAFF.

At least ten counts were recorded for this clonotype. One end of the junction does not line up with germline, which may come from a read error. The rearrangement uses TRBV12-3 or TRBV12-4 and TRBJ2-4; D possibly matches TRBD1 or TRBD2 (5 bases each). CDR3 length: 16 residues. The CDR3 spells CASTERGNLAKNIKYF. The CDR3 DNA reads TGTGCCAGCACGGAGAGGGGTAATCTAGCCAAAAACATTAAGTACTTC.

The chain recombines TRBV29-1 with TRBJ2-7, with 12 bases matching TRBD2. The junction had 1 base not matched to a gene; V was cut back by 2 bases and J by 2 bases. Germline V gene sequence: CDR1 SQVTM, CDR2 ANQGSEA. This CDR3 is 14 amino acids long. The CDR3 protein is CSVELAGGPYEQYF. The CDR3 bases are TGCAGCGTTGAACTAGCGGGGGGGCCCTACGAGCAGTACTTC.

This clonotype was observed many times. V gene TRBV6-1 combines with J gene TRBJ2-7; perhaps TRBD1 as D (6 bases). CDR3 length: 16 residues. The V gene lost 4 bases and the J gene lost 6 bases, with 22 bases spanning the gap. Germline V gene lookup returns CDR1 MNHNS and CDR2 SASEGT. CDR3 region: CASSAHTGTRGSEQYF. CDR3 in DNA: TGTGCCAGCAGTGCCCACACCGGGACAAGGGGGTCCGAGCAGTACTTC.

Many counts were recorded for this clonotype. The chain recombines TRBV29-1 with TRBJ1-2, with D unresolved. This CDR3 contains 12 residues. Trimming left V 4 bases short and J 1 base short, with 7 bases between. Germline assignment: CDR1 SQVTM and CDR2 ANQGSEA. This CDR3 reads CSVVRGNYGYTF. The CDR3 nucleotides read TGCAGCGTTGTCCGCGGTAACTATGGCTACACCTTC.

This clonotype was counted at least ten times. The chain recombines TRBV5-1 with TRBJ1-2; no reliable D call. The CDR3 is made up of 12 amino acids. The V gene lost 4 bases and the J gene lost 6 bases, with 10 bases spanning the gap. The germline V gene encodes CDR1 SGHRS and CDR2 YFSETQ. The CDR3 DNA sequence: TGCGCCAGCAGCATGGACGAGAATGGCTACACCTTC. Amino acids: CASSMDENGYTF. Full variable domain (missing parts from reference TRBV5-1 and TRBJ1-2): KAGVTQTPRYLIKTRGQQVTLSCSPISGHRSVSWYQQTPGQGLQFLFEYFSETQRNKGNFPGRFSGRQFSNSRSEMNVSTLELGDSALYLCASSMDENGYTFGSGTRLTVV.

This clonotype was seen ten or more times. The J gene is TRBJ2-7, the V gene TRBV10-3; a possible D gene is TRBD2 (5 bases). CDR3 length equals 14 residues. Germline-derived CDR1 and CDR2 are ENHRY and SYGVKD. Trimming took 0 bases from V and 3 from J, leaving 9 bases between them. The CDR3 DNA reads TGTGCCATCAGTGAGTCGATACGGGACTACGAGCAGTACTTC. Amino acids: CAISESIRDYEQYF.